Each of the 8 T cell receptor beta chains below was sequenced from the same sample in a study of blood T cell repertoires in COVID-19. Data came from immunoSEQ multiplex PCR; TCRdb stores just in-frame clones and leaves some out. The sample has some 200,000 clones, approximately 87% seen once. Sequenced input: peripheral blood. The receptors were sampled from a woman between 55 and 75 years old with COVID-19, enrolled during active disease.

The chain combines TRBV5-1 with TRBJ1-1, with TRBD1 matching 7 bases. With V trimmed by 2 bases and J by 4 bases, 2 bases remained unmatched. Germline V CDR1 and CDR2: SGHRS, YFSETQ. CDR3 length: 13 residues. In DNA form, the CDR3 reads TGCGCCAGCAGCTTTGCAGGGGGCACTGAAGCTTTCTTT. Amino acids: CASSFAGGTEAFF.

The chain combines TRBV13 with TRBJ2-5, with TRBD1 identical over 7 bases. The CDR3 sequence is 15 residues long. Germline V gene lookup returns CDR1 PRHDT and CDR2 FYEKMQ (reference sequence). V was clipped by 5 bases and J by 5 bases; unmatched bases: 11. The CDR3 is CASSTMTGPQETQYF. The DNA for the CDR3 is TGTGCCAGCAGCACCATGACAGGGCCGCAGGAGACCCAGTACTTC.

The rearrangement links TRBV9 to TRBJ1-6, with D perhaps TRBD1 (5 bases). Germline values: CDR1 SGDLS, CDR2 YYNGEE. The CDR3 is made up of 14 amino acids. Trimming pared 2 bases from V and 7 bases from J, leaving 10 bases between. CDR3 in DNA: TGTGCCAGCAGCGTGAGACAGACGAATTCACCCCTCCACTTT. This codes for CASSVRQTNSPLHF.

This clone was seen a handful of times. The V call is TRBV30, the J call TRBJ2-7; 7 bases are a match to TRBD2. From germline, CDR1 is GTSNPN and CDR2 SVGIG (reference sequence). The CDR3 length is 15 residues. V was clipped by 0 bases and J by 1 base; unmatched bases: 6. CDR3 coding DNA: TGTGCCTGGAGTGTACGGGGGGATGGGTCCTACGAGCAGTACTTC. Its protein is CAWSVRGDGSYEQYF.

CDR3 amino acids: CARDAGTGIGYTF. The CDR3 coding sequence is TGTGCCAGAGACGCCGGGACAGGGATTGGCTACACCTTC. V gene TRBV2 combines with J gene TRBJ1-2, with TRBD1 matching 9 bases. Germline V lookup: CDR1 SNHLY, CDR2 FYNNEI. The CDR3 covers 13 residues. V dropped 9 bases and J dropped 7; count of bases not matched to a gene: 9.

The V and J genes are TRBV7-9 and TRBJ2-1, with 9 bases aligning to TRBD1. This CDR3 region has 15 residues. Germline V CDR1 and CDR2: SEHNR, FQNEAQ (reference sequence). Trimming cost V 6 bases and J 2 bases; bases outside gene matches: 5. The chain's CDR3 is CASRTGTGPYNEQFF. The CDR3 DNA sequence: TGTGCCAGCAGGACCGGGACAGGGCCCTACAATGAGCAGTTCTTC. The full variable domain, with the rest looked up from reference TRBV7-9 and TRBJ2-1, is DTGVSQNPRHKITKRGQNVTFRCDPISEHNRLYWYRQTLGQGPEFLTYFQNEAQLEKSRLLSDRFSAERPKGSFSTLEIQRTEQGDSAMYLCASRTGTGPYNEQFFGPGTRLTVL.

Points on this clone: One junction end disagrees with the germline gene, perhaps due to a read error. The chain uses TRBV3-1 (or the pseudogene TRBV3-2) and TRBJ1-1; 10 bases are shared with TRBD1. This CDR3 has 19 amino acids. In germline, CDR1 is LGHDT, CDR2 YNNKEL (reference sequence). CDR3: CASSQDAPGQGFVNTEAFF. CDR3 DNA sequence: TGTGCCAGCAGCCAAGATGCCCCGGGACAGGGGTTTGTGAACACTGAGGCTTTCTTT.

The V call is TRBV12-3 or TRBV12-4, the J call TRBJ2-2, with a possible D match to TRBD2 (5 bases). The germline V and J ends were trimmed by 6 bases and 4 bases, with 9 bases remaining between them. The CDR3 has 13 amino acids. For the CDR3, the DNA is TGTGCCAGCAGATCAAGCGGCACCGGGGAGCTGTTTTTT. This gives the protein CASRSSGTGELFF.